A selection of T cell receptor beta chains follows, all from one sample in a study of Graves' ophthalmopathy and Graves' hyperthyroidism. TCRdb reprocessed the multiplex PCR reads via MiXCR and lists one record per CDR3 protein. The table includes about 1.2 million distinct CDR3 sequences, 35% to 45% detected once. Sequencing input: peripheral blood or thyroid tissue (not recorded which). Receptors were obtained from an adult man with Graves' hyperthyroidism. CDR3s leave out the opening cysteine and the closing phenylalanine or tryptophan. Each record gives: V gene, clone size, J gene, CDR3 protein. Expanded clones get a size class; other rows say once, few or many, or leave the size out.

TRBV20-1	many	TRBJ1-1	SARDLRNTEAF
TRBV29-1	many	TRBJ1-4	SARQGSTNEKLF
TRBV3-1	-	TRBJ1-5	ASSQGQGEKPQH
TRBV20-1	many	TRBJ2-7	TPTSGNSYEQY
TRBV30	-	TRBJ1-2	AWSGTTGGANYGYT
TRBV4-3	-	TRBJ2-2	ASSQEFSGGDTGELF
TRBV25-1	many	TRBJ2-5	ASRGAIQGQPQETQY
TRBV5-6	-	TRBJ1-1	ASGTTGDTEAF
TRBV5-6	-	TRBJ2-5	ASSLRGQGAGETQY
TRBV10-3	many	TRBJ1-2	AIADRGRIGYT
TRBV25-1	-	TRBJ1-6	ASGGEGESPLH
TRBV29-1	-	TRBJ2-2	SVDPGQGELF
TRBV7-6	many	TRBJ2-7	ASSPLTGNEQY
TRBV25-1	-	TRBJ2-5	ASSEGGKAGGRETQY
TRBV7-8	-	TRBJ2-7	ASSLGPGAEQY
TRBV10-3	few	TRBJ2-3	AAGISGGSDTQY
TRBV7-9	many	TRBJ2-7	ASSPLLGLAGVGEQY
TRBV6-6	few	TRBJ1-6	ASRRQGLDSPLH
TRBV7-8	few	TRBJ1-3	ASSQPWNSGNTIY
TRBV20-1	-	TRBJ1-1	SARASQHEAF
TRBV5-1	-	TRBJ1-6	ASSFDRGGSPLH
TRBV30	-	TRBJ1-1	AWSVRATKATEAF
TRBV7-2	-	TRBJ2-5	ASSLLGGGLETQY
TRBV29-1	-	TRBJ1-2	SVDLGLGYT
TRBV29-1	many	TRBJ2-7	SVEKQAGEQY
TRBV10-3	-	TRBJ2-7	ATDPRTSTYEQY
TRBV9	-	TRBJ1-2	ASSVGGQGRYGYT
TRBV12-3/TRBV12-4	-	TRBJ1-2	ASSLGGGRAKHGYT
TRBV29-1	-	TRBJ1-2	SVDKGYYGYT
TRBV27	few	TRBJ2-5	ASSARGTWETQY
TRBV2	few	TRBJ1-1	ATEKGSGTEAF
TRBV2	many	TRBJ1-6	ASSRSGNSPLH
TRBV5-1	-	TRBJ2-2	ASSPPERKTGELF
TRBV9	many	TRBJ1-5	ASSVSGSVGQPQH
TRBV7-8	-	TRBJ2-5	ASRSGETQQETQY
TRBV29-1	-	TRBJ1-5	SSQPQH
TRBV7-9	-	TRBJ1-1	ASSSGSIYEAF
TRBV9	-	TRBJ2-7	ASTTGRPYEQY
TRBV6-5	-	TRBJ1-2	AISNAQASNYGYT
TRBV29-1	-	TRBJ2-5	SGVTSGAGGTQY
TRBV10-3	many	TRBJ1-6	AISGDSNNSPLH
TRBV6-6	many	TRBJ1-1	ASSEGTGGLRC
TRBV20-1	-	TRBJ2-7	SAIPRTGPSCEQY
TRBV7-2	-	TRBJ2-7	ASSLSGLVSGEQY
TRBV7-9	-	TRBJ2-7	ASSPPLEIASYEQY
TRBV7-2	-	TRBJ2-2	ASSGGVGSGELF
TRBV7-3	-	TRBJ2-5	ASMTGGGETQY
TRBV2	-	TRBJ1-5	ASNGVGGLGDQPQH
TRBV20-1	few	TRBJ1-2	SVSRPDYGYT
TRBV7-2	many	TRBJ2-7	ASSFGAGTYEQY
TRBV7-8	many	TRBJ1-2	ASSLVKGFYGYT
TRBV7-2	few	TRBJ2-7	ASSPSV
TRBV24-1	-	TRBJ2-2	ATSNWQANTEELF
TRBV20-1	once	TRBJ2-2	SARKTGVDTGKLF